This note documents a single T cell receptor (beta chain) sequence. The data stem from a study of blood T cell repertoires in COVID-19. The wider study: Samples taken during acute and convalescent COVID-19 were collected in the United States, Italy and Spain. The analysed material was cDNA or gDNA that came from T cells, B-cell-depleted T cells, or PBMCs.

The CDR3 has 17 residues. The V end was cut by 0 bases, the J end by 7 bases, with 16 bases between. Looked up from germline, CDR1 is LNHNV and CDR2 is YYDKDF (reference sequence). Authors' methods: Amplified reference gene primers provided the basis for estimating nucleated cell counts. TCRdb keeps only in-frame clones here, not all; method: immunoSEQ multiplex PCR. The DNA was the basis for D and trimming; V, J and clone size are from that table. The sample lists about 160,000 clones; more than 75% were seen once. The sample was peripheral blood. The chain has TRBV15 and TRBJ1-6; D gene ambiguous. The sequence came from a man aged 60 to 69 with active or convalescent COVID-19. The CDR3 reads CATSRDQFRQGNSPLHF. The CDR3 DNA reads as TGTGCCACCAGCAGAGATCAATTTAGACAAGGAAATTCACCCCTCCACTTT.